Shown below are 10 T cell receptor beta chains from a single sample sequenced in a study of T cells in Graves' hyperthyroidism and ophthalmopathy. Authors of the study amplified TCR beta CDR3 regions from RNA transcripts. The HTBI primer set drove a first-round RT-PCR of the TCR CDR3. Each CDR3 protein gets one entry after TCRdb re-called the multiplex PCR reads with MiXCR. The table includes 500,000 to 800,000 distinct CDR3 sequences, about 45% detected once. The sample comprised peripheral blood or thyroid tissue (not recorded which). The receptors here all came from an adult man with Graves' disease, either hyperthyroidism or ophthalmopathy (not recorded which).

At least ten counts were recorded for this clonotype. This rearrangement joins TRBV7-8 to TRBJ1-6; no clear D. Per germline, CDR1 SGHVS and CDR2 FQNEAQ. The CDR3 contains 15 residues. V lost 0 bases to trimming and J lost 10 bases, with 13 bases between them. As DNA, the CDR3 is TGTGCCAGCAGCTTAGCGCGGACGACCGCATCACCCCTCCACTTT. It translates to CASSLARTTASPLHF.

This clonotype was found many times. V usage is TRBV11-2 and J usage is TRBJ1-2, with a possible D match to TRBD1 (5 bases). The CDR3 runs to 14 residues. Trimming left V 5 bases short and J 6 bases short, with 16 bases between. The germline V gene has CDR1 SGHAT and CDR2 FQNNGV. The CDR3 DNA is TGTGCCAGCAGCCCAGGGACCAGATTTAATGGCTACACCTTC. This sequence encodes CASSPGTRFNGYTF.

This clonotype was seen a few times. This chain uses TRBV7-6 with TRBJ2-2; the D is unclear. CDR1 is SGHVS and CDR2 is FNYEAQ in the germline V gene. The CDR3 contains 17 residues. Trimming pared 1 base from V and 6 bases from J, leaving 18 bases between. The CDR3 region is CASSLDGSILGAGELFF. Here the CDR3 DNA reads TGTGCCAGCAGCTTAGATGGCAGCATCCTTGGTGCCGGGGAGCTGTTTTTT.

V usage is TRBV7-9 and J usage is TRBJ2-2; D unresolved. Trimming took off 1 base at V and 10 bases at J, with 16 bases between the two ends. The germline gives CDR1 SEHNR, CDR2 FQNEAQ (reference sequence). CDR3 size: 15 residues. CDR3 DNA sequence: TGTGCCAGCAGCTTAGTCTCGGGCTCTGCCGTGGAGCTGTTTTTT. This sequence encodes CASSLVSGSAVELFF.

This clonotype was detected ten times or more. The CDR3 loop is CATSRARMAEAFF. In nucleotides, the CDR3 is TGTGCCACCAGCAGGGCTCGTATGGCTGAAGCTTTCTTT. The gene calls are TRBV15 and TRBJ1-1, with D uncertain. The germline V gene has CDR1 LNHNV and CDR2 YYDKDF (reference sequence). The CDR3 totals 13 residues. With 3 bases removed from V and 6 bases from J, the gap between germline ends came to 11 bases.

V gene TRBV29-1 combines with J gene TRBJ2-7, with 9 bases fitting TRBD1. CDR3 length equals 16 residues. V lost 7 bases to trimming and J lost 0 bases; unmatched junction nucleotides: 13. The germline V gene has CDR1 SQVTM and CDR2 ANQGSEA. The CDR3 region is CSGGTGGGTSSYEQYF. The CDR3, as DNA: TGCAGCGGAGGAACAGGGGGCGGAACCAGCTCCTACGAGCAGTACTTC.

The chain joins TRBV15 to TRBJ2-5, with D perhaps TRBD2 (5 bases). The germline CDR1 and CDR2 sequences are LNHNV and YYDKDF (reference sequence). The CDR3 runs to 13 residues. The V gene lost 3 bases and the J gene lost 5 bases, with 10 bases spanning the gap. CDR3: CATSSGPGETQYF. CDR3 bases: TGTGCCACCAGCAGCGGGCCGGGGGAGACCCAGTACTTC. Based on the CDR3 plus reference TRBV15 and TRBJ2-5, the full variable domain is DAMVIQNPRYQVTQFGKPVTLSCSQTLNHNVMYWYQQKSSQAPKLLFHYYDKDFNNEADTPDNFQSRRPNTSFCFLDIRSPGLGDTAMYLCATSSGPGETQYFGPGTRLLVL.

This clonotype was recorded at least ten times. The chain has TRBV20-1 and TRBJ1-5; D unclear. V lost 3 bases and J 2 bases, leaving 5 bases between the germline ends. Germline lookup yields CDR1 DFQATT and CDR2 SNEGSKA (reference sequence). There are 12 residues in the CDR3. The CDR3 loop reads CSASGRNQPQHF. CDR3 bases: TGCAGTGCTAGTGGGCGCAATCAGCCCCAGCATTTT.

The table lists this clonotype with a few counts. The chain uses TRBV7-8 and TRBJ1-4; 7 bases agree with TRBD1. The V gene end was trimmed by 5 bases and the J gene end by 3 bases; junction bases not matched to a gene: 12. The CDR3 extends over 17 amino acids. Germline V gene lookup returns CDR1 SGHVS and CDR2 FQNEAQ. CDR3 in DNA: TGTGCCAGCAGCCCCCTCTTAACCGGGACAGCTAATGAAAAACTGTTTTTT. Translated: CASSPLLTGTANEKLFF.

The V gene is TRBV6-1, the J gene TRBJ1-2; D possibly corresponds to TRBD1 (5 bases). Trimming removed 1 base from V and 6 bases from J, with 9 bases in between. Germline V gives CDR1 MNHNS, CDR2 SASEGT. The CDR3 sequence is 13 residues long. CDR3 amino acids: CASSEGGRNGYTF. CDR3 in DNA: TGTGCCAGCAGTGAAGGGGGCAGGAATGGCTACACCTTC.